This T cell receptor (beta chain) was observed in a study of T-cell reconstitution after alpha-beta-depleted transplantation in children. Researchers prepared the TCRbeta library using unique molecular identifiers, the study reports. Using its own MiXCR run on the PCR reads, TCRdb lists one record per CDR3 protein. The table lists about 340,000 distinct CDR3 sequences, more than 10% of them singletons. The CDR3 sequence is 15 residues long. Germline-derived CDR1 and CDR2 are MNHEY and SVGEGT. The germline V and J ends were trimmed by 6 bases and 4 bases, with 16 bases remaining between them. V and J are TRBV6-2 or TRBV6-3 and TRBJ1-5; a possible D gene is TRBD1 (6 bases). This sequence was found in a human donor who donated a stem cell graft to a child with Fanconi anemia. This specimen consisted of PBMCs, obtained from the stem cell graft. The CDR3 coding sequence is TGTGCCAGCAGCCCCCGGGGACACGGAAATCAGCCCCAGCATTTT. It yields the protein CASSPRGHGNQPQHF.